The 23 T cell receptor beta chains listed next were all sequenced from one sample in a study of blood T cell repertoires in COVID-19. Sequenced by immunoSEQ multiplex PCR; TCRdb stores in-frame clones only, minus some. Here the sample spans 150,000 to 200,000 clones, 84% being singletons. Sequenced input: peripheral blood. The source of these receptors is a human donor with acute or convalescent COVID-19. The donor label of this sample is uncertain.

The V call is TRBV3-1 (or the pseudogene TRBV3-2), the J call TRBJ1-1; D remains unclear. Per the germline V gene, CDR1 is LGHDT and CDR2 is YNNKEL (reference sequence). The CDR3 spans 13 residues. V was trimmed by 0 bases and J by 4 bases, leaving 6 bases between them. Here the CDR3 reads CASSQERGTEAFF. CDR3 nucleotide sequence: TGTGCCAGCAGCCAAGAGCGGGGCACTGAAGCTTTCTTT.

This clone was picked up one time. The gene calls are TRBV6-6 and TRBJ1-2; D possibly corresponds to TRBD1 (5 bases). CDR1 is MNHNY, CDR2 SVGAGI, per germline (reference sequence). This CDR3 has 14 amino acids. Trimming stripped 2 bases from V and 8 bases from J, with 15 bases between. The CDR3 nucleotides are TGTGCCAGCAGTTACCTCTGGCAGGGCAGCGGCTACACCTTC. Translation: CASSYLWQGSGYTF.

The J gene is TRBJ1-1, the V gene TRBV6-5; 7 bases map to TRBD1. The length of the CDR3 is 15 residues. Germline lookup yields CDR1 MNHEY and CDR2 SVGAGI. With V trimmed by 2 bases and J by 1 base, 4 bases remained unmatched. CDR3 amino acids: CASSYNRGGNTEAFF. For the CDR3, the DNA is TGTGCCAGCAGTTACAACAGGGGCGGGAACACTGAAGCTTTCTTT.

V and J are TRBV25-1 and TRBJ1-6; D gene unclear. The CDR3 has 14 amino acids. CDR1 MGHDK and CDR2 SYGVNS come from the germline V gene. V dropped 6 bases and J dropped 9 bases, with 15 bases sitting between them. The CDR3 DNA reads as TGTGCCAGCAGGGGCGATATTAGGTCTTCACCCCTCCACTTT. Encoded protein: CASRGDIRSSPLHF.

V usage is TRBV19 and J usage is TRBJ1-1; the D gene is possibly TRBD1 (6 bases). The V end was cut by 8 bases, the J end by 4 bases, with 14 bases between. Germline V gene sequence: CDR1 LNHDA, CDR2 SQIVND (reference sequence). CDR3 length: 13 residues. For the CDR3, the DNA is TGTGCCAGTGGGGTGGGGGCGACCACTGAAGCTTTCTTT. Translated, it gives CASGVGATTEAFF.

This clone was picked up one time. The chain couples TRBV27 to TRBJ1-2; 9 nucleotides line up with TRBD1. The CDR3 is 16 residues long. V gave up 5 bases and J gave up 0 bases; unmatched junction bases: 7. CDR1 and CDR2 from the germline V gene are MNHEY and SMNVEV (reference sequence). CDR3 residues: CASSMKGTGPNYGYTF. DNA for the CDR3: TGTGCCAGCAGTATGAAGGGGACAGGGCCTAACTATGGCTACACCTTC.

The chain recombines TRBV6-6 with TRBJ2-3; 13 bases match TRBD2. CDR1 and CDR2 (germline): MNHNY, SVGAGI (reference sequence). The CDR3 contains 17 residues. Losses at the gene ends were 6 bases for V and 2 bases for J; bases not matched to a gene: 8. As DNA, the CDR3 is TGTGCCAGCAGACGACTAGCGGGGGGCCGAGCCACAGATACGCAGTATTTT. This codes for CASRRLAGGRATDTQYF.

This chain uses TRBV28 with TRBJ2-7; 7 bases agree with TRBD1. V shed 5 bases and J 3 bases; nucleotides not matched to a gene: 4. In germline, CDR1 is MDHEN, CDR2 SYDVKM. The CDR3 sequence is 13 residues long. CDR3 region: CASSGTAYYEQYF. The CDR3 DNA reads TGTGCCAGCAGTGGGACAGCATACTACGAGCAGTACTTC.

The CDR3 DNA reads TGTGCCAGCAGCAAGAAAAAGACAGGGTTCGAGCAGTACTTC. It is translated as CASSKKKTGFEQYF. The rearrangement joins TRBV21-1 to TRBJ2-7; TRBD1, the D gene given by the table, was not confirmed from the DNA. TRBV21-1 is termed a pseudogene. The CDR3 has 14 amino acids.

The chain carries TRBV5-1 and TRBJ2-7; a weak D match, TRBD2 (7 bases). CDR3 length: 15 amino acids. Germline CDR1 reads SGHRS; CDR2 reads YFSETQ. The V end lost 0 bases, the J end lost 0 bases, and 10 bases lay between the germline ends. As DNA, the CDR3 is TGCGCCAGCAGCTTGGATGCGGGGGCCTCCTACGAGCAGTACTTC. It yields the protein CASSLDAGASYEQYF.

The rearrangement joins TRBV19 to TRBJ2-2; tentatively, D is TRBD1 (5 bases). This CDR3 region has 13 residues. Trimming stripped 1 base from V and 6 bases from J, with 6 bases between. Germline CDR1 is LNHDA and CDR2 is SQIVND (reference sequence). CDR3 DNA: TGTGCCAGTAGTATAGCAGGGCCCGGGGAGCTGTTTTTT. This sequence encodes CASSIAGPGELFF. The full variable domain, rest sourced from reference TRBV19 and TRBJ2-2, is DGGITQSPKYLFRKEGQNVTLSCEQNLNHDAMYWYRQDPGQGLRLIYYSQIVNDFQKGDIAEGYSVSREKKESFPLTVTSAQKNPTAFYLCASSIAGPGELFFGEGSRLTVL.

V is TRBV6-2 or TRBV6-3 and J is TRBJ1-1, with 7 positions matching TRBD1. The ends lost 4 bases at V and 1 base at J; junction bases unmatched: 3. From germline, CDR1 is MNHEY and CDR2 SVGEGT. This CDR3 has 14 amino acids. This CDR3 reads CASSSRGRNTEAFF. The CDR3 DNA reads TGTGCCAGCAGTTCCAGGGGGAGGAACACTGAAGCTTTCTTT.

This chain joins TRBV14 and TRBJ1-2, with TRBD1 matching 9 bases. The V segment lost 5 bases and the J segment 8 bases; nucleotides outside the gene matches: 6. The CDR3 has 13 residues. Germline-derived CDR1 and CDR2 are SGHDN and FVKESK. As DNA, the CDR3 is TGTGCCAGCAGCGCCGGGACAGGGCAAGGCTACACCTTC. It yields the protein CASSAGTGQGYTF.

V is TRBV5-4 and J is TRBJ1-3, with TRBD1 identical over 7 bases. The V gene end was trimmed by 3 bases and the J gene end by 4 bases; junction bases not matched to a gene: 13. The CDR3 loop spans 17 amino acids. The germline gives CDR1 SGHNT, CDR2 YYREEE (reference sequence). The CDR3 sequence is CASSWIGVQGGGNTIYF. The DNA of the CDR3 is TGTGCCAGCAGCTGGATAGGGGTGCAGGGGGGCGGAAACACCATATATTTT. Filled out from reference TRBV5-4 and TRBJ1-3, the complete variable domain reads ETGVTQSPTHLIKTRGQQVTLRCSSQSGHNTVSWYQQALGQGPQFIFQYYREEENGRGNFPPRFSGLQFPNYSSELNVNALELDDSALYLCASSWIGVQGGGNTIYFGEGSWLTVV.

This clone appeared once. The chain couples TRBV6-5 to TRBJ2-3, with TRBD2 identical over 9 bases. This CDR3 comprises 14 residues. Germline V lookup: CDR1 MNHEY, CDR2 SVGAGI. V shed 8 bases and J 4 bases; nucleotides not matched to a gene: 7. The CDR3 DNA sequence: TGTGCCAGCTGCGGCGGGGGGGTAGCAGATACGCAGTATTTT. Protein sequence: CASCGGGVADTQYF.

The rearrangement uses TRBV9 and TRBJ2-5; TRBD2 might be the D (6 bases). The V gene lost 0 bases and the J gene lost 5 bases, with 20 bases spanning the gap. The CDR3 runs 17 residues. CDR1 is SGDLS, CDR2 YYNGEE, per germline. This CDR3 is CASSVEEEGRGEETQYF. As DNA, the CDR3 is TGTGCCAGCAGCGTAGAAGAGGAGGGGCGGGGTGAGGAGACCCAGTACTTC.

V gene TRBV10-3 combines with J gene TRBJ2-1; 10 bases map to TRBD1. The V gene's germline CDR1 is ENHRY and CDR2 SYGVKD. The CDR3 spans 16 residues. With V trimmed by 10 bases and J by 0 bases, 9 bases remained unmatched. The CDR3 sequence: CATADRGQSSYNEQFF. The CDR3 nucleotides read TGTGCCACCGCTGACAGGGGGCAAAGCTCCTACAATGAGCAGTTCTTC.

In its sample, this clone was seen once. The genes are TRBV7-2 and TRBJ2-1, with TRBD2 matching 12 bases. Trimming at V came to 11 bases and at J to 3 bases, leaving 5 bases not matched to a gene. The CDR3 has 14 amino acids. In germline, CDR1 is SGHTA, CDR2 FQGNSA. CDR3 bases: TGTGCCGGAGGACTAGCGGGATTCTACAATGAGCAGTTCTTC. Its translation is CAGGLAGFYNEQFF.

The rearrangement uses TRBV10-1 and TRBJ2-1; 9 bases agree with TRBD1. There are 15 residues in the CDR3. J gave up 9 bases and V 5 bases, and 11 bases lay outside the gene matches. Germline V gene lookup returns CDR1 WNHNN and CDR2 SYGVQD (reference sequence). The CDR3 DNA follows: TGCGCCAGCAGTTCGGACAGGGGCTACAGGAGTGAGCAGTTCTTC. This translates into CASSSDRGYRSEQFF.

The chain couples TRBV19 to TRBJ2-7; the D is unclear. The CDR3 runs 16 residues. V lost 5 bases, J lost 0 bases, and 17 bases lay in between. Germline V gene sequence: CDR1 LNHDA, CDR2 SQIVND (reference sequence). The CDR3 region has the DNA TGTGCCAGTAGTTCTGCTCCGGTACTAAGCTCCTACGAGCAGTACTTC. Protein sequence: CASSSAPVLSSYEQYF.

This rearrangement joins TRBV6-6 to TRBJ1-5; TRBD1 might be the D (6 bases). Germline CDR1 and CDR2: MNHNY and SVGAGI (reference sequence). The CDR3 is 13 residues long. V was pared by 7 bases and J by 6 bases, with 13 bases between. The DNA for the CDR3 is TGTGCCAGCACCTGGGGGGGCCCTCAGCCCCAGCATTTT. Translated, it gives CASTWGGPQPQHF.

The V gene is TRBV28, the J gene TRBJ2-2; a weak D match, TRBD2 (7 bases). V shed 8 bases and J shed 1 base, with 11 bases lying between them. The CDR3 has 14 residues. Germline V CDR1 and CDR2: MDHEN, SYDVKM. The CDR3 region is CASGGGLNTGELFF. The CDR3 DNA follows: TGTGCCAGCGGCGGGGGCTTGAACACCGGGGAGCTGTTTTTT.

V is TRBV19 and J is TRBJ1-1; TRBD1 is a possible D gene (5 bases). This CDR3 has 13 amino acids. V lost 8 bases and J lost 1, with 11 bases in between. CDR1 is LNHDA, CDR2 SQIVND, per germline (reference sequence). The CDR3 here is CASRQPENTEAFF. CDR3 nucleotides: TGTGCCAGTCGACAGCCAGAGAACACTGAAGCTTTCTTT.